This T cell receptor (beta chain) originates from a study of CD8 T cells in ankylosing spondylitis. With respect to this clonotype: Antigen: not known.

Using its own MiXCR run on the 5' RACE reads, TCRdb lists one record per CDR3 protein. The sample comprises around 890,000 distinct CDR3 sequences, 10% to 15% of which are singletons, and less than 0.65% rests with the top ten. Findings and caveats of the study: What seemed typical of ankylosing spondylitis blood was a TCR beta motif built from 8 or 9 highly homologous variants.

CDR1 is SGHTA and CDR2 is FQGTGA in the germline V gene. The CDR3 length is 16 residues. The V and J ends lost 1 base and 4 bases respectively, with 13 bases between them. Sequences were obtained from blood, either unsorted or a sorted T cell fraction (not recorded which). This TCR derives from a male donor with ankylosing spondylitis. The J gene is TRBJ2-2, the V gene TRBV7-3, with D unresolved. CDR3 amino acids: CASSLRVSPGTGELFF. The CDR3 nucleotides read TGTGCCAGCAGCTTAAGGGTCTCCCCGGGCACCGGGGAGCTGTTTTTT.